These T cell receptor beta chains were read from a single sample in a study of T-cell reconstitution after alpha-beta-depleted transplantation in children. TCRdb passed the PCR reads through MiXCR, listing each CDR3 protein once. Here the sample spans more than 450,000 distinct CDR3 sequences, about 17% being singletons. The sequencing here drew on PBMCs from the stem cell graft donor, taken from the stem cell graft. These receptors were obtained from a human donor who donated a stem cell graft to a child with acute lymphoblastic leukemia. Each CDR3 is given with its conserved first and last residue. D genes are given only for firm matches. The size field is filled for only some rows; it gives once, few, many or a size class.

v_call	d_call	j_call	clone_size	cdr3_aa	cdr3_nt
TRBV9	.	TRBJ2-7	.	CASSLSRQASSYEQYF	TGTGCCAGCAGCCTCTCCCGACAGGCGAGCTCCTACGAGCAGTACTTC
TRBV5-1	TRBD2	TRBJ2-3	.	CASSLLAGDGTDTQYF	TGCGCCAGCAGCCTGCTAGCGGGAGATGGCACAGATACGCAGTATTTT
TRBV19	.	TRBJ1-5	.	CASSKGEGDSNQPQHF	TGTGCCAGTAGCAAGGGCGAGGGAGATAGCAATCAGCCCCAGCATTTT
TRBV7-9	TRBD2	TRBJ2-5	few	CASSLSLAGQFQYF	TGTGCCAGCAGCTTGTCTCTAGCGGGACAATTCCAGTACTTC
TRBV29-1	TRBD1	TRBJ1-4	few	CSVQRQGTNEKLFF	TGCAGCGTTCAAAGACAGGGAACTAATGAAAAACTGTTTTTT
TRBV20-1	TRBD1	TRBJ1-5	.	CSARVRGQNHNQPQHF	TGCAGTGCTAGAGTTCGGGGACAGAATCACAATCAGCCCCAGCATTTT
TRBV7-3	.	TRBJ2-7	once	CASSPTDRTYEQYF	TGTGCCAGCAGTCCCACCGACCGGACCTACGAGCAGTACTTC
TRBV5-1	TRBD2	TRBJ2-5	few	CASSPWLAGGGETQYF	TGCGCCAGCAGCCCCTGGCTAGCGGGAGGCGGAGAGACCCAGTACTTC
TRBV2	TRBD2	TRBJ2-7	.	CASRPPSGRLHEQYF	TGTGCCAGCAGACCTCCTAGCGGGAGGTTGCACGAGCAGTACTTC
TRBV5-5	TRBD1	TRBJ2-3	few	CASSTGTGVNTDTQYF	TGTGCCAGCAGCACCGGGACAGGGGTTAACACAGATACGCAGTATTTT
TRBV18	.	TRBJ1-2	few	CASSPGQLNYGYTF	TGTGCCAGCTCACCCGGACAGCTTAACTATGGCTACACCTTC
TRBV6-6	.	TRBJ1-5	.	CASSRLGNQPQHF	TGTGCCAGCAGCCGCCTAGGCAATCAGCCCCAGCATTTT
TRBV5-1	TRBD1	TRBJ2-4	.	CASSLRPSTGEDIQYF	TGCGCCAGCAGCTTGCGGCCATCGACAGGGGAGGACATTCAGTACTTC
TRBV29-1	.	TRBJ2-2	few	CSVSGGTGELFF	TGCAGCGTGTCAGGGGGGACCGGGGAGCTGTTTTTT